Following are 5 T cell receptor beta chains from one sample sequenced in a study of blood T cell repertoires in COVID-19. This table comes from immunoSEQ multiplex PCR, and its TCRdb copy is limited to in-frame clones, with some not included. This sample has over 60,000 clones, with 89% found just once. Sequencing was done on a sample of peripheral blood. Source of these receptors: a man older than 75 with acute or convalescent COVID-19.

The rearrangement joins TRBV27 to TRBJ2-2; D call uncertain. With 2 bases removed from V and 4 bases from J, the gap between germline ends came to 8 bases. The CDR3 has 14 amino acids. Germline V gives CDR1 MNHEY, CDR2 SMNVEV (reference sequence). The CDR3 DNA reads as TGTGCCAGCAGTTTAAAGGAGTTCACCGGGGAGCTGTTTTTT. It is translated as CASSLKEFTGELFF.

This chain links TRBV29-1 with TRBJ1-2, with D maybe TRBD1 (5 bases). V lost 0 bases and J 13 bases, leaving 15 bases between the germline ends. The CDR3 loop spans 12 amino acids. CDR1 and CDR2 (germline): SQVTM, ANQGSEA. CDR3 sequence (DNA): TGCAGCGTTGAAGATCTGACGGGGGGTGGCACCTTC. This sequence encodes CSVEDLTGGGTF.

The J gene is TRBJ1-2, the V gene TRBV9; D unresolved. With 2 bases removed from V and 7 bases from J, the gap between germline ends came to 12 bases. The CDR3 covers 13 residues. CDR1 SGDLS and CDR2 YYNGEE come from the germline V gene. This CDR3 reads CASSVTTGSGYTF. DNA of the CDR3: TGTGCCAGCAGCGTGACTACCGGGAGTGGCTACACCTTC.

The genes are TRBV29-1 and TRBJ1-3; TRBD1 is a possible D gene (6 bases). Germline V gives CDR1 SQVTM, CDR2 ANQGSEA. V lost 7 bases and J lost 1, with 11 bases in between. There are 13 residues in the CDR3. CDR3 DNA sequence: TGCAGCGCAAACGACAGGTCTGGAAACACCATATATTTT. Its protein is CSANDRSGNTIYF. Combining the CDR3 with reference TRBV29-1 and TRBJ1-3 gives the whole variable domain SAVISQKPSRDICQRGTSLTIQCQVDSQVTMMFWYRQQPGQSLTLIATANQGSEATYESGFVIDKFPISRPNLTFSTLTVSNMSPEDSSIYLCSANDRSGNTIYFGEGSWLTVV.

The chain uses TRBV5-1 and TRBJ2-3; D uncertain. Trimming stripped 3 bases from V and 0 bases from J, with 2 bases between. The CDR3 is 12 residues long. Germline CDR1 SGHRS, CDR2 YFSETQ. This CDR3 is CASSSSTDTQYF. For the CDR3, the DNA is TGCGCCAGCAGCTCGAGCACAGATACGCAGTATTTT.